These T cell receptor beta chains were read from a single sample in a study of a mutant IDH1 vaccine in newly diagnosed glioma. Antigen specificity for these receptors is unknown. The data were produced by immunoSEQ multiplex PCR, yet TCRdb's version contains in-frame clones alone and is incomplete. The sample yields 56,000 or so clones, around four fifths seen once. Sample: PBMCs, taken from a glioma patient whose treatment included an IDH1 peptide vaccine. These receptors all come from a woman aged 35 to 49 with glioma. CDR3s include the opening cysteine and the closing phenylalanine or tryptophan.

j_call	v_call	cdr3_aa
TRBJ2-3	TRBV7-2	CASSLVPSGGGTDTQYF
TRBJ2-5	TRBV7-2	CASSTTSAGGGETQYF
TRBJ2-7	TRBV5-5	CASSLSLAGYEQYF
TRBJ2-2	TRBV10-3	CAISEADRLEAGELFF
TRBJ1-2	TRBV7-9	CASSLGEGGYTF
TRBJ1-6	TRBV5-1	CASSLSGDRVGSPLHF
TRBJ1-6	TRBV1	CTSSRGPCLLRDSPLHF
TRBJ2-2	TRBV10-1	CASSVQITGELFF
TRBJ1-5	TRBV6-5	CASSSLRVQPQHF
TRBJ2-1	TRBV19	CASSPDRGSYNEQFF
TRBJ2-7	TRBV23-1	CASTQKDRGSSGEQYF
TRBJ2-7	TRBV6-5	CASSRTANEQYF
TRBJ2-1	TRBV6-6	CAIRGRGDYNEQFF
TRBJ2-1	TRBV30	CAWSRRAGGHDEQFF
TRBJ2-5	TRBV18	CASSPNARGGQETQYF
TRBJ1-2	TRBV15	CATSRDPRAGHYGYTF
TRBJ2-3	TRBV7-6	CASSFFGTDTQYF
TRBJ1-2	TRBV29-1	CSADGPFYGYTF
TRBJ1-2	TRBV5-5	CASSRDLSTGGYTF
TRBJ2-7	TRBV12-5	CASGPRDGYYEQYF
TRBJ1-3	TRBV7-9	CASSVGQGNTIYF
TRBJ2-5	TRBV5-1	CASSLDPRQETQYF
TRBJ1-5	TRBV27	CASSLQGWNQPQHF
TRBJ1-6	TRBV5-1	CASSLGGGTANSPLHF
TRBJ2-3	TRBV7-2	CASSLVRGSTDTQYF
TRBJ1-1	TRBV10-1	CASSESGLDEAFF
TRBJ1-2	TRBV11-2	CASSLGGLYGYTF
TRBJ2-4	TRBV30	CAWAHRRTSGTGNIQYF
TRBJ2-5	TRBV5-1	CASSPDGRGEETQYF
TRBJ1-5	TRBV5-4	CASSSQGVSNQPQHF
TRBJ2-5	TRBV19	CASSILAGAGWETQYF
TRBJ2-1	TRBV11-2	CASSGDRPNEQFF